This T cell receptor beta chain was sequenced in a study of CD8 T cells in ankylosing spondylitis. Regarding this clonotype: Its antigen is not identified.

The CDR3 totals 18 residues. In germline, CDR1 is SGHAT, CDR2 FQNNGV. V shed 5 bases, J shed 4 bases, and the junction held 13 bases outside the gene matches. Study-wide results and caveats: Ankylosing spondylitis blood seemed to carry a telltale TCR beta motif made of eight highly homologous variants. Clones linked to the disease showed a CD8+ phenotype. They occurred at relatively low frequencies in peripheral blood.

TCRdb processed the 5' RACE reads anew with MiXCR; each CDR3 protein has one entry. The sample shows 750,000 to 850,000 distinct CDR3 sequences, around 11% of them seen only once. The clonotype comes from a male donor with ankylosing spondylitis. The J gene is TRBJ2-1, the V gene TRBV11-2, with 11 bases fitting TRBD2. Sequencing used blood, either unsorted or a sorted T cell fraction (not recorded which). The DNA of the CDR3 is TGTGCCAGCAGCCAGGTACCCTTTCCTAGCGGGGGGTACAATGAGCAGTTCTTC. It yields the protein CASSQVPFPSGGYNEQFF.